A selection of T cell receptor beta chains follows, all from one sample in a study of PD-L1 blockade in urothelial cancer. Assay used: immunoSEQ multiplex PCR; TCRdb lists only in-frame clones, some missing. The sample lists 75,000 to 90,000 clones; roughly 82% were seen once. Material: PBMCs, obtained around atezolizumab (anti-PD-L1) treatment. These receptors were taken from a man between 65 and 85 years old with urothelial cancer. CDR3s include the opening cysteine and the closing phenylalanine or tryptophan. Each record gives: J gene, V gene, CDR3 protein.

J: TRBJ2-3
V: TRBV5-4
CDR3: CASSPGGGGTDTQYF

J: TRBJ1-2
V: TRBV4-2
CDR3: CASSQEGTGANYGYTF

J: TRBJ2-5
V: TRBV7-6
CDR3: CASTKNGGAVETQYF

J: TRBJ2-3
V: TRBV7-3
CDR3: CASSLIGGFTDTQYF

J: TRBJ2-3
V: TRBV6-6
CDR3: CASSSLGGTDTQYF

J: TRBJ2-4
V: TRBV9
CDR3: CASSVRLAVLAKNIQYF

J: TRBJ2-3
V: TRBV2
CDR3: CASSESNSGSTDTQYF

J: TRBJ2-7
V: TRBV11-3
CDR3: CASSLGGTAYEQYF

J: TRBJ2-5
V: TRBV6-5
CDR3: CASSSSVTQYF

J: TRBJ1-1
V: TRBV6-5
CDR3: CASSYSPRGHTEAFF

J: TRBJ1-2
V: TRBV19
CDR3: CASSPGQGGGYTF

J: TRBJ1-1
V: TRBV19
CDR3: CASSSLGTGVGIVAFF

J: TRBJ2-7
V: TRBV5-6
CDR3: CASSPYGTGDYEQYF

J: TRBJ2-7
V: TRBV11-2
CDR3: CASSSPIISGPGEQYF

J: TRBJ2-2
V: TRBV19
CDR3: CASSNRDISTGELFF

J: TRBJ2-7
V: TRBV25-1
CDR3: CASSESGGGGEQYF

J: TRBJ1-1
V: TRBV15
CDR3: CATSREGAGTEAFF

J: TRBJ2-2
V: TRBV10-3
CDR3: CAIRTSGSRNTGELFF

J: TRBJ2-5
V: TRBV19
CDR3: CASSITSGGGDTQYF

J: TRBJ2-2
V: TRBV7-9
CDR3: CATGLAGWPGELFF

J: TRBJ1-1
V: TRBV11-2
CDR3: CASRPLQLLNTEAFF

J: TRBJ1-2
V: TRBV5-1
CDR3: CASSSDSGYTF

J: TRBJ2-5
V: TRBV14
CDR3: CASSQVSIAGGPRQETQYF

J: TRBJ1-6
V: TRBV9
CDR3: CASSVYDRTNSPLHF

J: TRBJ1-3
V: TRBV9
CDR3: CASSPHRGTRSGNTIYF

J: TRBJ2-3
V: TRBV9
CDR3: CASSVEQGISTDTQYF

J: TRBJ1-6
V: TRBV19
CDR3: CASTVTGDSPLHF

J: TRBJ2-1
V: TRBV9
CDR3: CASSVGGGGHGNEQFF

J: TRBJ1-1
V: TRBV19
CDR3: CASSIAVMNTEAFF

J: TRBJ1-1
V: TRBV7-3
CDR3: CASSDGTVNTEAFF

J: TRBJ1-1
V: TRBV19
CDR3: CASRSFGQGLTEAFF

J: TRBJ2-6
V: TRBV21-1
CDR3: CASDQGAGANVLTF

J: TRBJ2-1
V: TRBV4-3
CDR3: CASSQETSGRNEQFF

J: TRBJ1-1
V: TRBV9
CDR3: CASSVGLGGDTEAFF

J: TRBJ2-5
V: TRBV9
CDR3: CASSGVAGGPETQYF

J: TRBJ1-2
V: TRBV18
CDR3: CASSPPTDNYGYTF

J: TRBJ1-1
V: TRBV7-9
CDR3: CASRGQVGTEAFF